The next 15 T cell receptor beta chains were all read from a single sample in a study of shared clonotypes between healthy human individuals. Profiling relied on immunoSEQ multiplex PCR, and the TCRdb table lists in-frame clones only, not all of them. Of roughly 2.2 million clones listed, approximately 95% are singletons. Sequencing used naive CD4+ T cells from PBMCs. Subset reported: CD45RA+ positively selected. These receptors came from a young man in good health. Some clones in this sample may be carry-over from other donors' samples.

The chain recombines TRBV11-3 with TRBJ1-1; no definite D call. Trimming cost V 5 bases and J 3 bases, with 13 bases left between them. Germline CDR1 is SGHNT and CDR2 is YENEEA. The CDR3 totals 14 residues. The CDR3 is CASSPLGRDTEAFF. CDR3 nucleotide sequence: TGTGCCAGCAGCCCCCTTGGGAGAGACACTGAAGCTTTCTTT. Using reference TRBV11-3 and TRBJ1-1 for the parts outside the CDR3, the full variable domain is EAGVVQSPRYKIIEKKQPVAFWCNPISGHNTLYWYLQNLGQGPELLIRYENEEAVDDSQLPKDRFSAERLKGVDSTLKIQPAELGDSAVYLCASSPLGRDTEAFFGQGTRLTVV.

The rearrangement links TRBV28 to TRBJ2-4; no firm D call. Germline V gives CDR1 MDHEN, CDR2 SYDVKM. The CDR3 is 14 residues long. The V end was cut by 8 bases, the J end by 1 base, with 12 bases between. The CDR3 loop is CASVSWKAKNIQYF. The CDR3 DNA reads TGTGCCAGCGTAAGTTGGAAGGCCAAAAACATTCAGTACTTC.

The chain uses TRBV19 and TRBJ1-4; D perhaps matches TRBD1 (6 bases). V was pared by 3 bases and J by 8 bases, with 13 bases between. CDR1 is LNHDA and CDR2 is SQIVND in the germline V gene (reference sequence). CDR3 length: 14 residues. DNA of the CDR3: TGTGCCAGTAGTATCAACAGGGTTGGGGAAAAACTGTTTTTT. Its protein is CASSINRVGEKLFF.

The chain uses TRBV5-4 and TRBJ2-3; unclear D gene. The CDR3 sequence is 14 residues long. The V end was cut by 2 bases, the J end by 4 bases, with 11 bases between. Germline assignment: CDR1 SGHNT and CDR2 YYREEE (reference sequence). CDR3 coding DNA: TGTGCCAGCAGCTTTTACTATGTCGCAGATACGCAGTATTTT. Amino acids: CASSFYYVADTQYF. Full variable domain (remainder filled in from reference TRBV5-4 and TRBJ2-3): ETGVTQSPTHLIKTRGQQVTLRCSSQSGHNTVSWYQQALGQGPQFIFQYYREEENGRGNFPPRFSGLQFPNYSSELNVNALELDDSALYLCASSFYYVADTQYFGPGTRLTVL.

This clone was found once. Other DNA sequences within the sample encode an identical CDR3. The chain has TRBV28 and TRBJ2-2; D remains unclear. Trimming removed 4 bases at V and 0 bases at J, with 9 bases between. This CDR3 has 15 amino acids. Per germline, CDR1 MDHEN and CDR2 SYDVKM. The CDR3: CASSSPGANTGELFF. Here the CDR3 DNA reads TGTGCCAGCAGTTCCCCCGGCGCGAACACCGGGGAGCTGTTTTTT.

The chain combines TRBV10-3 with TRBJ2-2, with 9 bases lining up with TRBD2. Germline CDR1 is ENHRY and CDR2 is SYGVKD. The CDR3 loop spans 17 amino acids. Trimming took 3 bases from V and 3 from J; bases not matched to a gene: 8. CDR3 coding DNA: TGTGCCATCAGTGACTTAGCGGGAGAGGGCGACACCGGGGAGCTGTTTTTT. Translating it yields CAISDLAGEGDTGELFF.

This rearrangement joins TRBV7-8 to TRBJ2-7, with 10 nucleotides matching TRBD1. V dropped 4 bases and J dropped 2; count of bases not matched to a gene: 5. The germline V gene encodes CDR1 SGHVS and CDR2 FQNEAQ. This CDR3 has 15 residues. The DNA of the CDR3 is TGTGCCAGCAGCTCCCGGGACAGGGGCCCCTACGAGCAGTACTTC. This sequence encodes CASSSRDRGPYEQYF.

The V gene is TRBV11-1, the J gene TRBJ1-2, with 10 bases that match TRBD1. The germline CDR1 and CDR2 sequences are SGHAT and FQDESV (reference sequence). The CDR3 length is 14 residues. The V gene end was trimmed by 5 bases and the J gene end by 3 bases; junction bases not matched to a gene: 3. The CDR3 reads CASSTGTGDYGYTF. CDR3 DNA sequence: TGTGCCAGCAGCACCGGGACAGGGGACTATGGCTACACCTTC.

This clone has a single count. J is TRBJ1-3 and V is TRBV10-3; D not certain. V was clipped by 10 bases and J by 3 bases, with 13 bases between them. The germline V gene encodes CDR1 ENHRY and CDR2 SYGVKD. The CDR3 contains 13 residues. CDR3 coding DNA: TGTGCCACCCTTTCGGGTGGTGGAAACACCATATATTTT. Translation: CATLSGGGNTIYF.

The rearrangement links TRBV5-8 to TRBJ2-7; D uncertain. The V end was cut by 0 bases, the J end by 0 bases, with 10 bases between. From germline, CDR1 is SGHTS and CDR2 YDEGEE. CDR3 size: 15 residues. For the CDR3, the DNA is TGTGCCAGCAGCTTGGATTGGACCTCCTCCTACGAGCAGTACTTC. Protein sequence: CASSLDWTSSYEQYF.

This chain joins TRBV6-1 and TRBJ1-2, with 9 bases matching TRBD1. V shed 6 bases, J shed 7 bases, and the junction held 3 bases outside the gene matches. The CDR3 is made up of 12 amino acids. Looked up from germline, CDR1 is MNHNS and CDR2 is SASEGT. This CDR3 reads CASSGQGSGYTF. The CDR3 DNA is TGTGCCAGCAGCGGACAGGGGAGTGGCTACACCTTC.

The rearrangement joins TRBV6-1 to TRBJ2-5; weak D call: TRBD1 (6 bases). Germline V lookup: CDR1 MNHNS, CDR2 SASEGT. Between the trimmed V and J ends, which lost 6 bases and 3 bases, there was a span of 11 bases. The CDR3 contains 13 residues. CDR3: CASRTHREETQYF. Written as DNA, the CDR3 is TGTGCCAGCAGAACGCACAGGGAAGAGACCCAGTACTTC.

This clone was counted a single time. The V and J genes are TRBV5-1 and TRBJ1-3; TRBD1 aligns across 9 bases. J was trimmed by 0 bases and V by 1 base; bases with no gene match: 11. CDR3 length: 19 residues. Germline CDR1 SGHRS, CDR2 YFSETQ. CDR3 protein: CASSLRGAQGASSGNTIYF. In DNA, the CDR3 is TGCGCCAGCAGCTTGAGGGGAGCACAGGGGGCAAGCTCTGGAAACACCATATATTTT.

This chain uses TRBV7-9 with TRBJ1-6, with 7 bases fitting TRBD1. Germline V gene data show CDR1 as SEHNR and CDR2 as FQNEAQ (reference sequence). Losses at the gene ends were 7 bases for V and 4 bases for J; bases not matched to a gene: 7. The CDR3 contains 15 residues. The chain's CDR3 is CASTHETGYNSPLHF. CDR3 bases: TGTGCCAGCACTCACGAGACAGGGTATAATTCACCCCTCCACTTT.

This clone was observed once. This chain links TRBV4-3 with TRBJ1-2; D perhaps matches TRBD1 (5 bases). Per the germline V gene, CDR1 is LGHNA and CDR2 is YSLEER. Trimming removed 0 bases from V and 2 bases from J, with 13 bases in between. The CDR3 is 16 residues long. CDR3 sequence (DNA): TGCGCCAGCAGCCAAGATCCGGTTGGGGGGAACTATGGCTACACCTTC. Protein product: CASSQDPVGGNYGYTF.